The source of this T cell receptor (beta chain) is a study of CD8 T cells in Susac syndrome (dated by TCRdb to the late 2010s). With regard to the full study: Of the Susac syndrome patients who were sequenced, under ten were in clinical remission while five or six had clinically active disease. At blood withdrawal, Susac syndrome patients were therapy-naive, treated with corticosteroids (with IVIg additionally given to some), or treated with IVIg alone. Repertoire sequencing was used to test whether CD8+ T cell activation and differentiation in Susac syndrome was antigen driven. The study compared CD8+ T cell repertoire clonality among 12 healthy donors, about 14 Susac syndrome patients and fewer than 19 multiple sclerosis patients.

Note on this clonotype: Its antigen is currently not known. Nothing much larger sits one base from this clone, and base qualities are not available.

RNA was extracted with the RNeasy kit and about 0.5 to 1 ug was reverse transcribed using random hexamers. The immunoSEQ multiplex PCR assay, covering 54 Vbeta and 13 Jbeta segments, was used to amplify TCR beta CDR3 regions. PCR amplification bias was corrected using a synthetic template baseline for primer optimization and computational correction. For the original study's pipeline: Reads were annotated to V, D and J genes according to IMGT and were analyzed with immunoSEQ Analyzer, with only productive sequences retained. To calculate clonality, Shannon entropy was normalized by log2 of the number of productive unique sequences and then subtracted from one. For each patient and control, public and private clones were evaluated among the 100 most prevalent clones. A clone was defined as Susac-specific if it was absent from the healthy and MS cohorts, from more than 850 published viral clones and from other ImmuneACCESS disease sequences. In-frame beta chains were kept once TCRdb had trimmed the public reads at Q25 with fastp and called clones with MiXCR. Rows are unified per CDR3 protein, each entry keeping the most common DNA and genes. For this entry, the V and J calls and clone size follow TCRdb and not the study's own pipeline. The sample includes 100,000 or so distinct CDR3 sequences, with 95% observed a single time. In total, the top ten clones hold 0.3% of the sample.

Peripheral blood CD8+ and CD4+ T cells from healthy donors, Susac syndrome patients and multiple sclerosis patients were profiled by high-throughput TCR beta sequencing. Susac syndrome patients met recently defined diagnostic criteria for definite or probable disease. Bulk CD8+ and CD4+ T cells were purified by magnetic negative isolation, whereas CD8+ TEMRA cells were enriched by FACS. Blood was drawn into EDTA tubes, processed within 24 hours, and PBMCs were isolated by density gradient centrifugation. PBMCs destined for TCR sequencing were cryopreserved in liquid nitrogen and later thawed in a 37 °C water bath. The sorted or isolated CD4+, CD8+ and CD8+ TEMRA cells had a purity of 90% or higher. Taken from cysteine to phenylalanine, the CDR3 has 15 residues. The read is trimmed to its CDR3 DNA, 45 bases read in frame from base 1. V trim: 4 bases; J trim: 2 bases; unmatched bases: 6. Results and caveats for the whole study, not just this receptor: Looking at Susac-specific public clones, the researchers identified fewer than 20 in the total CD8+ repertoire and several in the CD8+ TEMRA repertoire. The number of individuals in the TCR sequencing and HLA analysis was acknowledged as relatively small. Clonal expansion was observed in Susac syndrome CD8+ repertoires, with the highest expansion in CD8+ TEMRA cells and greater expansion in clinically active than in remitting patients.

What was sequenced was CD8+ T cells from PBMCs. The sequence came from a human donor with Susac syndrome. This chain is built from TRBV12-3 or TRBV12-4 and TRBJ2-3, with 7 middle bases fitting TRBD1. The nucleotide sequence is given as TGTGCCAGCAGTTCAGGGGGTACTTTCACAGATACGCAGTATTTT. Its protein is CASSSGGTFTDTQYF.